This TCR beta chain emerged from a study of blood T cell repertoires in COVID-19 (dated by TCRdb to 2018 to 2020). In terms of the full investigation: Collaborator samples came from the United States, Italy and Spain and covered acute and convalescent phases of COVID-19. A freely available public database, intended as a resource for researchers studying the immune response to SARS-CoV-2, is where the repertoires were released. The material from the prospective study consisted of cDNA or gDNA derived from T cells, B-cell-depleted T cells, or PBMCs. HLA class I and class II types, where available, came from metadata supplied by the sample provider rather than from assay-based typing. The samples were drawn from the first 160 participants of the ongoing ImmuneRACE study and from some 1,300 subjects provided by 6 global collaborators. A de-identified subject ID, COVID-19 status, age in years and sex were almost always included in the sample metadata. The dataset comprised deeply sampled blood TCRbeta repertoires from subjects exposed to, actively infected with, or recovered from COVID-19. The paper's findings and limits, for the study overall: The quantity of clinical and demographic metadata differed by source and by participant and was supplied without curation.

TCRbeta CDR3 regions were amplified from genomic DNA by means of the immunoSEQ Assay, a bias-controlled multiplex PCR. Per the original workflow: The number of nucleated cells in each sample was estimated from the amplification of reference gene primers within the assay. Sequence reads were collapsed and filtered to measure the absolute abundance of every unique TCRbeta CDR3 rearrangement. For each sample, productive Simpson clonality was calculated as the square root of Simpson's diversity index over productive rearrangements. This is the immuneACCESS table as TCRdb keeps it, with only in-frame sequences that have V and J called. A part of the clones is gone; compared with another copy, unresolved V genes explain less than half, and the rest is unexplained. Clone size and V and J calls were adopted from that table, with D and trimming inferred from the DNA. This sample gives 41,000 or so clones in total; approximately 90% of them show up just once. 3.5% to 4.5% of the sample belongs to the ten largest clones.

Turning to this clone: The antigen it binds to is not known. Base-call qualities are not available, and no considerably larger clone is one nucleotide away.

The collaborating institutions used their own protocols to collect whole blood in K2EDTA tubes. For TCRbeta analysis, collaborators shipped samples as frozen whole blood, isolated PBMCs, or DNA extracted from either of those sample types. Sequenced: peripheral blood. The clonotype originates from a man in his 60s with acute or convalescent COVID-19.

The DNA sequence follows: TGTGCCAGCAGCCCCGGGGGGCCACCTACCTACAATGAGCAGTTCTTC. The resulting protein is CASSPGGPPTYNEQFF. This chain joins TRBV9 to TRBJ2-1; TRBD2 could be the D gene, as 7 bases match. The germline V gene supplies CDR1 SGDLS and CDR2 YYNGEE. Trimming removed 4 bases from V and 2 bases from J, leaving 16 bases between the germline ends. The CDR3 contains 16 residues, cysteine and phenylalanine counted. Just CDR3 DNA is preserved here, 48 bases in frame from base 1.